This T cell receptor (beta chain) emerged from a study of blood T cells in healthy people across ages. Per germline, CDR1 KGHSH and CDR2 LQKENI. The CDR3 spans 17 residues. V was pared by 3 bases and J by 2 bases, with 9 bases of the junction left unmatched. A sample-barcoded 5' primer and a J-beta primer mix were used in a second PCR of about 6 to 11 cycles. MiXCR was run by TCRdb on the 5' RACE reads, yielding one entry per CDR3 protein. The repertoire holds 1,500,000 or so distinct CDR3 sequences, with 59% as singletons. This clonotype was picked up one time. This sequence originates from a man aged 18 to 30 in good health. Sequencing used blood. This chain connects TRBV18 to TRBJ2-3; 9 bases align to TRBD2. Here the CDR3 DNA reads TGTGCCAGCTCACCGCGGGGGGGCCTGCGACACACAGATACGCAGTATTTT. This codes for CASSPRGGLRHTDTQYF.